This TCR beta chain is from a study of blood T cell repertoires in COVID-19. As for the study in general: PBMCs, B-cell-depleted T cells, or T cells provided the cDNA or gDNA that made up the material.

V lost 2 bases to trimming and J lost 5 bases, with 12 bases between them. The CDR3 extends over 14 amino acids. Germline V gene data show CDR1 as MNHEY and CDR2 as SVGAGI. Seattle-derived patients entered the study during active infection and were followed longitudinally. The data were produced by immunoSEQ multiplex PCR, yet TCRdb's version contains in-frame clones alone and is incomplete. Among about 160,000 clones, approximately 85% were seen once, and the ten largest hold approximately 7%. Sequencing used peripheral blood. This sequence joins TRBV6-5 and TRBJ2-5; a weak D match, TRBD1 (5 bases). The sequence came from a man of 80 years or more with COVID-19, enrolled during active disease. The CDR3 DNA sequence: TGTGCCAGCAGTTACCAGGGCCCGGGCGAGACCCAGTACTTC. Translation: CASSYQGPGETQYF.